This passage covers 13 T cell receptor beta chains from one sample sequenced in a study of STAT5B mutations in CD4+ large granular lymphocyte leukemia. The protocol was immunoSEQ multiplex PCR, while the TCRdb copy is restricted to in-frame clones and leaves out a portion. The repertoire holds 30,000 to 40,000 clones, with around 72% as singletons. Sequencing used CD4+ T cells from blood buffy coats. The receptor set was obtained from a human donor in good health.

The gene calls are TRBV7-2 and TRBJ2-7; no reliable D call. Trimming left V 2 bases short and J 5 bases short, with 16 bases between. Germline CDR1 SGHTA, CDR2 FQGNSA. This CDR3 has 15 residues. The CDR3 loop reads CASSLQSGKLDEQYF. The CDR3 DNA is TGTGCCAGCAGCTTACAATCTGGAAAACTGGACGAGCAGTACTTC.

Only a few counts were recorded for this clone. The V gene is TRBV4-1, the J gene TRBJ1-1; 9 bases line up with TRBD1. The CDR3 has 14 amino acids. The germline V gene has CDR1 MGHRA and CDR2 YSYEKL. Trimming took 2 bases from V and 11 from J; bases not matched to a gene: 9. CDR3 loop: CASSQQTGGAKAFF. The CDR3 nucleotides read TGCGCCAGCAGCCAACAAACAGGGGGCGCGAAGGCTTTCTTT.

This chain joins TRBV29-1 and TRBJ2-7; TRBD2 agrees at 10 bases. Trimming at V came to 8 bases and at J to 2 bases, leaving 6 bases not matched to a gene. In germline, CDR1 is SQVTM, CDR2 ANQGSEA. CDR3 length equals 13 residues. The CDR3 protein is CSYRTSGTYEQYF. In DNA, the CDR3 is TGCAGCTACAGGACTAGCGGAACCTACGAGCAGTACTTC.

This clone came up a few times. The CDR3: CASSLSLAGGREKLFF. The CDR3 region has the DNA TGTGCCAGCAGCTTGAGCTTGGCAGGGGGCCGTGAAAAACTGTTTTTT. The rearrangement uses TRBV5-4 and TRBJ1-4; the match to TRBD1 covers 8 bases. This CDR3 comprises 16 residues. The germline V gene has CDR1 SGHNT and CDR2 YYREEE (reference sequence). Unmatched junction bases numbered 9, after V lost 1 base and J lost 7 bases.

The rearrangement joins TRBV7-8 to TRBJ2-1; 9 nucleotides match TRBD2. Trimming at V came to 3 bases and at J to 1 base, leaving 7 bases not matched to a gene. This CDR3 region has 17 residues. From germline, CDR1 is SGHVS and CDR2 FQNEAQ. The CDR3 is CASSFSSGGVSYNEQFF. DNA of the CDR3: TGTGCCAGCAGCTTCAGTAGCGGGGGAGTTTCCTACAATGAGCAGTTCTTC. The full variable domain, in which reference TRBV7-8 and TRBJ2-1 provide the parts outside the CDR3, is GAGVSQSPRYKVAKRGQDVALRCDPISGHVSLFWYQQALGQGPEFLTYFQNEAQLDKSGLPSDRFFAERPEGSVSTLKIQRTQQEDSAVYLCASSFSSGGVSYNEQFFGPGTRLTVL.

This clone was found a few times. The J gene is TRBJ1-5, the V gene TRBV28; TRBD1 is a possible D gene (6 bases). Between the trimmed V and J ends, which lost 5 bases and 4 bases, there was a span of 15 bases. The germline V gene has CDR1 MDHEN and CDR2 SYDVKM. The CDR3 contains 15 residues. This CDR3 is CASSPPYRGNQPQHF. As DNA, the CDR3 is TGTGCCAGCAGTCCCCCTTATAGGGGGAATCAGCCCCAGCATTTT.

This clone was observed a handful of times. This chain's CDR3 is CASRGMSGSGDTQYF. The CDR3 DNA is TGTGCCAGCAGGGGAATGAGCGGGAGCGGGGATACGCAGTATTTT. The chain combines TRBV11-2 with TRBJ2-3; TRBD2 matches at 8 bases. J lost 6 bases, V lost 6 bases, and 11 bases had no gene match. This CDR3 is 15 amino acids long. In germline, CDR1 is SGHAT, CDR2 FQNNGV.

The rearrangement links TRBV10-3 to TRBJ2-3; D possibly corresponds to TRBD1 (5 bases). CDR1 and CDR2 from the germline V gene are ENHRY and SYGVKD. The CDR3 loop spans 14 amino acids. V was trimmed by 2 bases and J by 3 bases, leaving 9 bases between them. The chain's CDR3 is CAISETGLTDTQYF. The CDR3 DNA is TGTGCCATCAGTGAGACAGGCCTGACAGATACGCAGTATTTT.

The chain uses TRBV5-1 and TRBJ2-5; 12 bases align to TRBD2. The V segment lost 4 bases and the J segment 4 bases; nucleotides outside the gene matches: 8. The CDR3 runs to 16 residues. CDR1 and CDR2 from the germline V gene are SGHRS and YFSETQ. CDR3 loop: CASSTSSGGALETQYF. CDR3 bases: TGCGCCAGCAGCACGTCTAGCGGGGGGGCCTTAGAGACCCAGTACTTC.

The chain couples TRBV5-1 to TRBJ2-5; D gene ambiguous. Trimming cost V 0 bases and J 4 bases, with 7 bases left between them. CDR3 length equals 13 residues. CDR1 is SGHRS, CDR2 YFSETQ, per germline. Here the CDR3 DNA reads TGCGCCAGCAGCTTGGGAACTCCAGAGACCCAGTACTTC. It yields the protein CASSLGTPETQYF. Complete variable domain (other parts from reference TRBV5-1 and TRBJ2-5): KAGVTQTPRYLIKTRGQQVTLSCSPISGHRSVSWYQQTPGQGLQFLFEYFSETQRNKGNFPGRFSGRQFSNSRSEMNVSTLELGDSALYLCASSLGTPETQYFGPGTRLLVL.

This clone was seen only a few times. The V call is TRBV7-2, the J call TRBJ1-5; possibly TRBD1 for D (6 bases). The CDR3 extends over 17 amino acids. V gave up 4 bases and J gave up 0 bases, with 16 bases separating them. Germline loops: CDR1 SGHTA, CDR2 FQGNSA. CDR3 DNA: TGTGCCAGCAGCTCCATCCGAGGGGGGGATAGCAATCAGCCCCAGCATTTT. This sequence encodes CASSSIRGGDSNQPQHF.

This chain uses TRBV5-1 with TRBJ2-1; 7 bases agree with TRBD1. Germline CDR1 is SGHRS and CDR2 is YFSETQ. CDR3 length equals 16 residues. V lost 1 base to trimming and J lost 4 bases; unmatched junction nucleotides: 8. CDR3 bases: TGCGCCAGCAGCTTGACCTCCGGACAGGTTTACAATGAGCAGTTCTTC. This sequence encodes CASSLTSGQVYNEQFF. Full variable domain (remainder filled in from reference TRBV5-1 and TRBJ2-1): KAGVTQTPRYLIKTRGQQVTLSCSPISGHRSVSWYQQTPGQGLQFLFEYFSETQRNKGNFPGRFSGRQFSNSRSEMNVSTLELGDSALYLCASSLTSGQVYNEQFFGPGTRLTVL.

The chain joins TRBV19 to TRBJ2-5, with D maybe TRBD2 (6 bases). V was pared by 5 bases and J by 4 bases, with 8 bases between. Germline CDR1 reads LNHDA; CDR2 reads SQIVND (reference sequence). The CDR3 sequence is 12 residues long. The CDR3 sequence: CASSPGRETQYF. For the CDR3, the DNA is TGTGCCAGTAGTCCCGGGAGAGAGACCCAGTACTTC. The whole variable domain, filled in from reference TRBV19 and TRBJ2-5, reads DGGITQSPKYLFRKEGQNVTLSCEQNLNHDAMYWYRQDPGQGLRLIYYSQIVNDFQKGDIAEGYSVSREKKESFPLTVTSAQKNPTAFYLCASSPGRETQYFGPGTRLLVL.